A single sample gave rise to the 25 T cell receptor beta chains below, sequenced in a study of shared clonotypes between healthy human individuals. Data came from immunoSEQ multiplex PCR; TCRdb stores just in-frame clones and leaves some out. The sample includes over 2 million clones, around 92% of them seen just once. Sequenced material: naive CD4+ T cells from PBMCs. Subset described: CD45RA+ positively selected. These receptors were taken from a man younger than 35 in good health. Some clones in this sample may be carry-over from other donors' samples.

The chain combines TRBV4-2 with TRBJ2-5, with D possibly being TRBD1 (6 bases). The length of the CDR3 is 15 residues. Trimming took 4 bases from V and 5 from J, leaving 17 bases between them. The germline V gene has CDR1 LGHNA and CDR2 YNFKEQ. The CDR3 DNA is TGTGCCAGCAGCCGCGCGGTGGACAGCCGGGAGACCCAGTACTTC. Its protein product is CASSRAVDSRETQYF.

As regards this clone: The same CDR3 is also encoded by other DNA sequences in this sample. The chain carries TRBV5-1 and TRBJ1-5; possibly TRBD1 for D (5 bases). The V gene's germline CDR1 is SGHRS and CDR2 YFSETQ. The V and J ends lost 0 bases and 3 bases respectively, with 7 bases between them. The CDR3 extends over 14 amino acids. As DNA, the CDR3 is TGCGCCAGCAGCTTGGGAGGGGTCAATCAGCCCCAGCATTTT. Protein sequence: CASSLGGVNQPQHF.

This chain connects TRBV28 to TRBJ1-6; D remains unclear. The V end was cut by 1 base, the J end by 6 bases, with 1 base between. Germline V lookup: CDR1 MDHEN, CDR2 SYDVKM. The CDR3 totals 12 residues. The CDR3 reads CASSLFNSPLHF. The DNA for the CDR3 is TGTGCCAGCAGTTTATTTAATTCACCCCTCCACTTT.

This clone was counted a single time. The CDR3 bases are TGTGCCAGCAGTGCCCCCGTTACGCGGGACAGACAAAACCCCTACGAGCAGTACTTC. This gives the protein CASSAPVTRDRQNPYEQYF. The rearrangement joins TRBV6-1 to TRBJ2-7, with D perhaps TRBD1 (7 bases). Germline V gives CDR1 MNHNS, CDR2 SASEGT. The CDR3 is 19 residues long. Trimming removed 4 bases from V and 2 bases from J, with 27 bases in between.

This chain joins TRBV29-1 and TRBJ2-5; the match to TRBD2 covers 9 bases. Germline V gene lookup returns CDR1 SQVTM and CDR2 ANQGSEA. The CDR3 totals 18 residues. V dropped 3 bases and J dropped 0; count of bases not matched to a gene: 14. The DNA for the CDR3 is TGCAGCGTTGACCGGATGCGGGGGGGAATCTGGAACCAAGAGACCCAGTACTTC. Its protein is CSVDRMRGGIWNQETQYF.

Points on this clone: Other DNA sequences in this specimen translate into the identical CDR3. V and J are TRBV6-5 and TRBJ2-7; 11 nucleotides agree with TRBD1. Germline CDR1 reads MNHEY; CDR2 reads SVGAGI. The CDR3 is 14 residues long. The ends lost 6 bases at V and 2 bases at J; junction bases unmatched: 3. The DNA of the CDR3 is TGTGCCAGCAGCCCGGACAGGGGGCCCTACGAGCAGTACTTC. This encodes CASSPDRGPYEQYF.

The chain links TRBV11-3 to TRBJ2-2, with D possibly being TRBD1 (6 bases). This CDR3 is built from 15 residues. Germline assignment: CDR1 SGHNT and CDR2 YENEEA. Trimming took off 5 bases at V and 0 bases at J, with 10 bases between the two ends. This CDR3 is CASSSGQTNTGELFF. DNA for the CDR3: TGTGCCAGCAGCAGCGGACAGACGAACACCGGGGAGCTGTTTTTT.

As concerns this clone: Other nucleotide sequences in the sample specify the same CDR3. V usage is TRBV18 and J usage is TRBJ2-7, with D maybe TRBD1 (5 bases). The CDR3 consists of 14 residues. The V end was cut by 0 bases, the J end by 2 bases, with 8 bases between. CDR1 is KGHSH and CDR2 is LQKENI in the germline V gene. The CDR3 protein is CASSPPGRAYEQYF. The CDR3 bases are TGTGCCAGCTCACCACCTGGCAGGGCCTACGAGCAGTACTTC.

The V gene is TRBV10-3, the J gene TRBJ1-2, with TRBD1 matching over 7 bases. Unmatched junction bases numbered 5, after V lost 5 bases and J lost 5 bases. The CDR3 spans 13 residues. Per germline, CDR1 ENHRY and CDR2 SYGVKD. The CDR3: CAISFQGGYGYTF. CDR3 bases: TGTGCCATCAGTTTTCAGGGGGGATATGGCTACACCTTC.

This clone showed up just a few times. The chain carries TRBV19 and TRBJ2-2; 8 bases agree with TRBD1. Per the germline V gene, CDR1 is LNHDA and CDR2 is SQIVND (reference sequence). V was clipped by 6 bases and J by 3 bases; unmatched bases: 3. The CDR3 spans 14 residues. CDR3 sequence: CASRTTGDTGELFF. The CDR3 nucleotides read TGTGCCAGTAGGACGACAGGGGACACCGGGGAGCTGTTTTTT.

V is TRBV5-1 and J is TRBJ2-7; 8 nucleotides line up with TRBD1. CDR3 size: 15 residues. V was pared by 4 bases and J by 6 bases, with 12 bases of the junction left unmatched. The V gene's germline CDR1 is SGHRS and CDR2 YFSETQ. The CDR3 bases are TGCGCCAGCAGCCGGTTGACAGGGGAGGTTGGCGAGCAGTACTTC. It is translated as CASSRLTGEVGEQYF.

This chain uses TRBV6-5 with TRBJ1-2; TRBD1 matches at 9 bases. The CDR3 sequence is 14 residues long. Germline V gives CDR1 MNHEY, CDR2 SVGAGI. With V trimmed by 7 bases and J by 6 bases, 9 bases remained unmatched. The CDR3 protein is CASTPRGQGNGYTF. As DNA, the CDR3 is TGTGCCAGCACCCCTAGGGGACAGGGTAATGGCTACACCTTC.

In its sample, this clone was seen a few times. Additional DNA sequences in this sample encode the identical CDR3. V gene TRBV30 combines with J gene TRBJ1-5; no firm D call. There are 13 residues in the CDR3. Germline V gene lookup returns CDR1 GTSNPN and CDR2 SVGIG (reference sequence). V was trimmed by 2 bases and J by 1 base, leaving 6 bases between them. In DNA, the CDR3 is TGTGCCTGGAGTCCGGACAGCAATCAGCCCCAGCATTTT. It translates to CAWSPDSNQPQHF.

This clone was counted once. The V and J genes are TRBV5-5 and TRBJ1-5; D is uncertain. With 0 bases removed from V and 4 bases from J, the gap between germline ends came to 17 bases. The germline V gene has CDR1 SGHKS and CDR2 YYEKEE (reference sequence). This CDR3 spans 17 amino acids. CDR3 DNA sequence: TGTGCCAGCAGCTTGGCCTTAGGAGGTTACCCGAATCAGCCCCAGCATTTT. Translating it yields CASSLALGGYPNQPQHF.

V is TRBV4-1 and J is TRBJ1-5; D remains unclear. This CDR3 is built from 14 residues. Trimming removed 0 bases at V and 5 bases at J, with 8 bases between. Germline V CDR1 and CDR2: MGHRA, YSYEKL. The CDR3 reads CASSQDFFYQPQHF. CDR3 sequence (DNA): TGCGCCAGCAGCCAAGACTTCTTCTATCAGCCCCAGCATTTT.

J is TRBJ1-2 and V is TRBV30; 7 bases align to TRBD1. In germline, CDR1 is GTSNPN, CDR2 SVGIG (reference sequence). Trimming cost V 4 bases and J 3 bases; bases outside gene matches: 8. The CDR3 totals 14 residues. CDR3 amino acids: CAWTLQGPYYGYTF. The CDR3 DNA sequence: TGTGCCTGGACTCTACAGGGGCCCTACTATGGCTACACCTTC.

The chain employs TRBV15 and TRBJ2-7; 7 bases fit TRBD1. J lost 2 bases, V lost 1 base, and 2 bases had no gene match. This CDR3 has 14 residues. CDR1 is LNHNV, CDR2 YYDKDF, per germline (reference sequence). DNA of the CDR3: TGTGCCACCAGCAGAGCACAGGGGACCTACGAGCAGTACTTC. This encodes CATSRAQGTYEQYF.

This chain joins TRBV5-1 and TRBJ2-5; no clear D gene. Deletions cut 4 bases from V and 5 bases from J, with 15 bases between. Germline CDR1 and CDR2: SGHRS and YFSETQ. CDR3 length: 14 amino acids. The CDR3 DNA reads TGCGCCAGCAGCCTCCCGACACCTGGGGAGACCCAGTACTTC. Translating gives CASSLPTPGETQYF. Based on the CDR3 plus reference TRBV5-1 and TRBJ2-5, the full variable domain is KAGVTQTPRYLIKTRGQQVTLSCSPISGHRSVSWYQQTPGQGLQFLFEYFSETQRNKGNFPGRFSGRQFSNSRSEMNVSTLELGDSALYLCASSLPTPGETQYFGPGTRLLVL.

The J gene is TRBJ2-3, the V gene TRBV13, with 9 bases lining up with TRBD2. Germline V gene data show CDR1 as PRHDT and CDR2 as FYEKMQ (reference sequence). The CDR3 spans 15 residues. J lost 4 bases, V lost 4 bases, and 6 bases had no gene match. The CDR3 loop is CASSSSGKKPDTQYF. CDR3 DNA sequence: TGTGCCAGCAGCTCTAGCGGGAAGAAGCCAGATACGCAGTATTTT.

The chain combines TRBV6-1 with TRBJ2-5, with D possibly matching TRBD2 (5 bases). CDR1 MNHNS and CDR2 SASEGT come from the germline V gene. The CDR3 loop spans 13 amino acids. V was cut by 1 base and J by 4 bases, with 7 bases left in between. The DNA for the CDR3 is TGTGCCAGCAGTGAAGGGAGGTTAGAGACCCAGTACTTC. Its protein product is CASSEGRLETQYF.

The chain is built from TRBV7-9 and TRBJ1-3; D not resolved. The CDR3 is 17 residues long. Germline V gene sequence: CDR1 SEHNR, CDR2 FQNEAQ (reference sequence). V was shortened by 3 bases and J by 1 base, with 16 bases between the two germline ends. CDR3 residues: CASSFTSGRVSGNTIYF. The CDR3 bases are TGTGCCAGCAGCTTTACCTCCGGACGGGTATCTGGAAACACCATATATTTT.

V usage is TRBV5-1 and J usage is TRBJ2-7; TRBD2 agrees at 7 bases. The CDR3 is made up of 13 amino acids. V trimming: 3 bases; J trimming: 3 bases; junction bases outside the gene matches: 3. The germline V gene has CDR1 SGHRS and CDR2 YFSETQ. CDR3 sequence: CASSYGTNYEQYF. CDR3 nucleotide sequence: TGCGCCAGCAGCTACGGGACTAACTACGAGCAGTACTTC.

The rearrangement uses TRBV19 and TRBJ2-7, with a tentative D call TRBD2 (5 bases). The CDR3 contains 17 residues. Germline values: CDR1 LNHDA, CDR2 SQIVND (reference sequence). Trimming stripped 5 bases from V and 4 bases from J, with 24 bases between. CDR3 residues: CASSAGPGGRLRYEQYF. The CDR3 DNA reads as TGTGCCAGTAGTGCGGGCCCTGGCGGGCGGTTACGTTACGAGCAGTACTTC.

This clone was counted between two and nine times. The same CDR3 can be traced to other DNA sequences in this sample. This chain links TRBV5-4 with TRBJ2-3, with unresolved D. The CDR3 is 12 residues long. The germline CDR1 and CDR2 sequences are SGHNT and YYREEE (reference sequence). Trimming stripped 2 bases from V and 0 bases from J, with 1 base between. This chain's CDR3 is CASSFSTDTQYF. The DNA for the CDR3 is TGTGCCAGCAGCTTTAGCACAGATACGCAGTATTTT. The full variable domain, rest sourced from reference TRBV5-4 and TRBJ2-3, is ETGVTQSPTHLIKTRGQQVTLRCSSQSGHNTVSWYQQALGQGPQFIFQYYREEENGRGNFPPRFSGLQFPNYSSELNVNALELDDSALYLCASSFSTDTQYFGPGTRLTVL.

This clone turned up a few times. This sequence joins TRBV4-2 and TRBJ1-2; 7 nucleotides match TRBD1. This CDR3 comprises 14 residues. V was pared by 3 bases and J by 0 bases, with 1 base of the junction left unmatched. Germline V gene data show CDR1 as LGHNA and CDR2 as YNFKEQ. CDR3 nucleotides: TGTGCCAGCAGCCAGGGACAGACTAACTATGGCTACACCTTC. It specifies CASSQGQTNYGYTF.